This entry lists 5 T cell receptor beta chains sequenced from one sample in a study of beta chain features in type 1 diabetes. Study-wide points: Patients with Type 1 diabetes showed moderately but significantly shorter TCRB CDR3s in all four CD4+ subsets.

Sequencing targeted expressed TCRB transcripts, as all isolated RNA had been reverse transcribed. This table comes from immunoSEQ multiplex PCR, and its TCRdb copy is limited to in-frame clones, with some not included. The data contain fewer than 350,000 clones, 15% of them singletons. These receptors are not linked to any known antigen. The sample was naive CD4+ T cells from blood. The source is a man aged 18 to 29 with type 1 diabetes.

This clone was picked up a small number of times. Other DNA sequences of this sample code for an identical CDR3. V gene TRBV7-8 combines with J gene TRBJ1-1; maybe TRBD1 (6 bases). The CDR3 contains 13 residues. With 3 bases removed from V and 1 base from J, the gap between germline ends came to 6 bases. CDR1 and CDR2 from the germline V gene are SGHVS and FQNEAQ. CDR3 bases: TGTGCCAGCAGCTTGGACAGGAACACTGAAGCTTTCTTT. It is translated as CASSLDRNTEAFF. Looking up the rest from reference TRBV7-8 and TRBJ1-1 gives the full variable domain: GAGVSQSPRYKVAKRGQDVALRCDPISGHVSLFWYQQALGQGPEFLTYFQNEAQLDKSGLPSDRFFAERPEGSVSTLKIQRTQQEDSAVYLCASSLDRNTEAFFGQGTRLTVV.

This rearrangement joins TRBV19 to TRBJ2-7; 11 bases are a match to TRBD2. Germline V CDR1 and CDR2: LNHDA, SQIVND (reference sequence). The V segment lost 5 bases and the J segment 7 bases; nucleotides outside the gene matches: 10. The CDR3 runs to 15 residues. In nucleotides, the CDR3 is TGTGCCAGTAGTGCTCGGACTAGCGGGCGCAGAGAGCAGTACTTC. It translates to CASSARTSGRREQYF. The full variable domain, rest sourced from reference TRBV19 and TRBJ2-7, is DGGITQSPKYLFRKEGQNVTLSCEQNLNHDAMYWYRQDPGQGLRLIYYSQIVNDFQKGDIAEGYSVSREKKESFPLTVTSAQKNPTAFYLCASSARTSGRREQYFGPGTRLTVT.

The chain employs TRBV5-4 and TRBJ2-1, with D perhaps matching TRBD2 (5 bases). V lost 7 bases, J lost 8 bases, and 10 bases lay in between. CDR3 length: 11 amino acids. Per germline, CDR1 SGHNT and CDR2 YYREEE (reference sequence). This chain's CDR3 is CASGTRDEQFF. The CDR3 bases are TGTGCCAGCGGCACGAGGGATGAGCAGTTCTTC.

This clone has just a few counts. The chain recombines TRBV6-6 with TRBJ1-2; 8 nucleotides align to TRBD1. This CDR3 comprises 15 residues. Germline assignment: CDR1 MNHNY and CDR2 SVGAGI (reference sequence). V dropped 5 bases and J dropped 5; count of bases not matched to a gene: 10. This CDR3 is CASSLGQGGTYGYTF. In DNA form, the CDR3 reads TGTGCCAGCAGTCTAGGACAGGGAGGGACTTATGGCTACACCTTC.

The gene calls are TRBV7-9 and TRBJ2-1; D is unresolved. Trimming stripped 3 bases from V and 7 bases from J, with 7 bases between. The CDR3 length is 12 residues. Germline V gene data show CDR1 as SEHNR and CDR2 as FQNEAQ (reference sequence). The CDR3 loop is CASSFDGNEQFF. DNA for the CDR3: TGTGCCAGCAGCTTCGACGGGAATGAGCAGTTCTTC.